The clone carrying this TCR beta chain occurred a few times. Attachment of unique molecular identifiers to individual cDNA molecules was performed in the library. TCRdb redid the calling of the RACE reads with MiXCR, one entry per CDR3 protein. The data hold a few hundred thousand distinct CDR3 sequences, with roughly 8% observed a single time. Time point: pre-sensitization, week 0. As to treatment: therapeutic diphenylcyclopropenone sensitization with weekly scalp DPC. In germline, CDR1 is MNHEY, CDR2 SVGEGT. Deletions cut 6 bases from V and 4 bases from J, with 18 bases between. The CDR3 covers 15 residues. This entry belongs to a study of human T cells and chemical hapten exposure.

Sequencing used whole blood, obtained in connection with sensitization to the hapten diphenylcyclopropenone (DPC). The rearrangement joins TRBV6-2 or TRBV6-3 to TRBJ1-2; a possible D gene is TRBD1 (5 bases). This clonotype was sampled from a young man with alopecia areata. Some clones in this sample may be carry-over from other donors' samples. The CDR3 region is CASRRAVDSTYGYTF. The CDR3, as DNA: TGTGCCAGCAGGCGCGCTGTCGACAGTACCTATGGCTACACCTTC.